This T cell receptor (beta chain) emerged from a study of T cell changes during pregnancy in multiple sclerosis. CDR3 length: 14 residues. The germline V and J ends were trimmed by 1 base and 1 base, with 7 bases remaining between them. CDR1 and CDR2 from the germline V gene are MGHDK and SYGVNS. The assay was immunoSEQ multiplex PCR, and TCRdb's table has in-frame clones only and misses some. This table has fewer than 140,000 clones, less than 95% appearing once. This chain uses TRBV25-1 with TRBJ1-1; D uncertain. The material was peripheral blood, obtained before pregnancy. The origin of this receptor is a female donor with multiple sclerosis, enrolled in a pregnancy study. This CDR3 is CASSESPGNTEAFF. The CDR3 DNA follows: TGTGCCAGCAGTGAATCCCCAGGGAACACTGAAGCTTTCTTT.